What follows are 9 T cell receptor beta chains derived from one specimen sequenced in a study of glioma-infiltrating T cells. The iRepertoire nested amplicon-rescue multiplex PCR amplified TCR alpha and beta CDR3s from RNA. TCRdb reanalysed the multiplex PCR reads using MiXCR and keeps one entry per CDR3 protein. Of 300,000 to 450,000 distinct CDR3 sequences in the sample, 41% were seen once. Input material: glioma tissue, nonneoplastic brain tissue, or PBMCs (not recorded which). These receptors all stem from a human donor with low-grade glioma or glioblastoma, undergoing nonglioma brain surgery, or in good health (not recorded which).

Many counts were recorded for this clonotype. The chain joins TRBV27 to TRBJ2-1; TRBD2 matches 13 bases. The CDR3 contains 17 residues. The germline CDR1 and CDR2 sequences are MNHEY and SMNVEV (reference sequence). Trimming cost V 6 bases and J 2 bases; bases outside gene matches: 7. Written as DNA, the CDR3 is TGTGCCAGCAGGGGACTAGCGGGACCCCTGGCCTACAATGAGCAGTTCTTC. The encoded protein is CASRGLAGPLAYNEQFF.

A note on this clonotype: This could be a read error, since a much larger clone is one nucleotide away. The rearrangement joins TRBV15 to TRBJ1-5; 7 nucleotides align to TRBD1. With 7 bases clipped from V and 3 bases from J, the junction kept 9 bases outside the gene matches. The CDR3 extends over 15 amino acids. Germline V gene sequence: CDR1 LNHNV, CDR2 YYDKDF (reference sequence). CDR3 in amino acids: CATISGGGVNQPQHF. The CDR3 nucleotides read TGTGCCACCATAAGTGGAGGGGGCGTCAATCAGCCCCAGCATTTT.

This clonotype has ten or more counts. The V call is TRBV6-2 or TRBV6-3, the J call TRBJ2-1; D unresolved. This CDR3 contains 15 residues. The V gene lost 1 base and the J gene lost 6 bases, with 13 bases spanning the gap. From germline, CDR1 is MNHEY and CDR2 SVGEGT. CDR3 sequence reads: CASSYFGPPRNEQFF. The CDR3 nucleotides are TGTGCCAGCAGTTACTTCGGGCCTCCTCGCAATGAGCAGTTCTTC.

The V and J genes are TRBV4-1 and TRBJ2-1; 12 bases are shared with TRBD2. The CDR3 runs 15 residues. CDR1 MGHRA and CDR2 YSYEKL come from the germline V gene. V lost 8 bases, J lost 8 bases, and 10 bases stayed unmatched. CDR3 nucleotides: TGCGCCAGCCGGCCCCTAGGACTAGCGGGATATGAGCAGTTCTTC. It codes for CASRPLGLAGYEQFF.

This clonotype has ten or more counts. This rearrangement joins TRBV6-6 to TRBJ1-1; no clear D. The CDR3 consists of 17 residues. CDR1 and CDR2 (germline): MNHNY, SVGAGI (reference sequence). V lost 0 bases and J lost 1, with 15 bases in between. The CDR3 region is CASSYSLFGVSNTEAFF. Here the CDR3 DNA reads TGTGCCAGCAGTTACTCCCTTTTTGGCGTCTCGAACACTGAAGCTTTCTTT.

The rearrangement uses TRBV7-4 and TRBJ2-1; D is unclear. Germline V gene sequence: CDR1 SGHVT, CDR2 SQSDAQ. The CDR3 is 14 residues long. The germline V and J ends were trimmed by 3 bases and 5 bases, with 11 bases remaining between them. Written as DNA, the CDR3 is TGTGCCAGCAGCTTTGCCGGGTTAAACAATGAGCAGTTCTTC. Translated, it gives CASSFAGLNNEQFF.

A word on this clonotype: A much larger clone is a single base away; this may be a read error. J is TRBJ2-2 and V is TRBV6-2 or TRBV6-3, with D perhaps TRBD2 (5 bases). Germline values: CDR1 MNHEY, CDR2 SVGEGT. This CDR3 contains 12 residues. CDR3 DNA sequence: TGTGCCAGCACCAAGAACACCGGGGAGCTGCTTTTT. Residues: CASTKNTGELLF.

A word on this clonotype: Germline and junction disagree at one end, which may indicate a read error. The chain couples TRBV12-3 or TRBV12-4 to TRBJ2-1; 7 bases agree with TRBD2. The CDR3 totals 16 residues. CDR3 DNA sequence: TGTGCCAACAGTTCCACGGGAGGAGTGATATACAATGAGCAGTTCTTC. The encoded protein is CANSSTGGVIYNEQFF.

This clonotype was seen a few times. The chain links TRBV7-3 to TRBJ2-6, with D perhaps matching TRBD2 (5 bases). Germline loops: CDR1 SGHTA, CDR2 FQGTGA. This CDR3 comprises 16 residues. V lost 1 base and J lost 1, with 8 bases in between. CDR3 nucleotide sequence: TGTGCCAGCAGCTTAATGTCGGGGTCTGGGGCCAACGTCCTGACTTTC. It specifies CASSLMSGSGANVLTF.